The present entry profiles one T cell receptor beta chain with its context. Its antigen is undetermined. With 60 Vbeta and 13 Jbeta primers, the PCR was carried out. TCRdb's copy holds only in-frame clones and misses some; the assay was immunoSEQ multiplex PCR. This table holds a few hundred thousand clones, about 93% found once. Germline V gene sequence: CDR1 SGHTA, CDR2 FQGNSA. This CDR3 region has 16 residues. With V trimmed by 1 base and J by 5 bases, 7 bases remained unmatched. This entry belongs to a study of cytomegalovirus exposure and HLA in healthy donors. Regarding the study as a whole: In a later analysis, a missense DCLRE1C variant was linked to TCR beta V- and J-gene trimming. The study labeled more than 150 TCR beta chains cytomegalovirus-associated. The CMV antigen specificity of a few CMV-associated chains was confirmed through in vitro analysis.

The chain has TRBV7-2 and TRBJ2-5; 10 bases are shared with TRBD2. Sequences were obtained from PBMCs. The clonotype was recovered from a girl aged 2-15 years in good health and CMV-seronegative. The CDR3 loop reads CASSLGSLAGVETQYF. In nucleotides, the CDR3 is TGTGCCAGCAGCTTAGGTTCTCTAGCGGGGGTTGAGACCCAGTACTTC.